The sequence of this T cell receptor beta chain was determined in a study of PD-L1 blockade in urothelial cancer. Across the whole study: About 85% of the roughly 30 patients comprised males who had bladder-origin urothelial cancer. Notes on the study in general: Having blood TCR clonality under the median before treatment predicted better survival.

Using immunoSEQ multiplex PCR, the repertoire was profiled, and TCRdb retains in-frame clones only, with some absent. The sample yields some 44,000 clones, 80% seen once. As to time point: pretreatment peripheral blood. Patients had urothelial carcinoma that was locally advanced or metastatic. Between 1 and 8 samples, pretreatment and on-treatment, were given by each patient. Comment on this clone: The antigen remains undetermined.

V lost 5 bases to trimming and J lost 2 bases, with 16 bases between them. This CDR3 region has 15 residues. Germline values: CDR1 LNHDA, CDR2 SQIVND (reference sequence). The J gene is TRBJ2-7, the V gene TRBV19; weak D call: TRBD1 (5 bases). The source material was PBMCs, sampled around atezolizumab (anti-PD-L1) treatment. The source is a man aged 55-75 years with urothelial cancer. CDR3 sequence: CASSEDTRGAYEQYF. The CDR3 nucleotides are TGTGCCAGTAGTGAGGACACCCGAGGAGCCTACGAGCAGTACTTC. The whole variable domain, remainder taken from reference TRBV19 and TRBJ2-7, is DGGITQSPKYLFRKEGQNVTLSCEQNLNHDAMYWYRQDPGQGLRLIYYSQIVNDFQKGDIAEGYSVSREKKESFPLTVTSAQKNPTAFYLCASSEDTRGAYEQYFGPGTRLTVT.